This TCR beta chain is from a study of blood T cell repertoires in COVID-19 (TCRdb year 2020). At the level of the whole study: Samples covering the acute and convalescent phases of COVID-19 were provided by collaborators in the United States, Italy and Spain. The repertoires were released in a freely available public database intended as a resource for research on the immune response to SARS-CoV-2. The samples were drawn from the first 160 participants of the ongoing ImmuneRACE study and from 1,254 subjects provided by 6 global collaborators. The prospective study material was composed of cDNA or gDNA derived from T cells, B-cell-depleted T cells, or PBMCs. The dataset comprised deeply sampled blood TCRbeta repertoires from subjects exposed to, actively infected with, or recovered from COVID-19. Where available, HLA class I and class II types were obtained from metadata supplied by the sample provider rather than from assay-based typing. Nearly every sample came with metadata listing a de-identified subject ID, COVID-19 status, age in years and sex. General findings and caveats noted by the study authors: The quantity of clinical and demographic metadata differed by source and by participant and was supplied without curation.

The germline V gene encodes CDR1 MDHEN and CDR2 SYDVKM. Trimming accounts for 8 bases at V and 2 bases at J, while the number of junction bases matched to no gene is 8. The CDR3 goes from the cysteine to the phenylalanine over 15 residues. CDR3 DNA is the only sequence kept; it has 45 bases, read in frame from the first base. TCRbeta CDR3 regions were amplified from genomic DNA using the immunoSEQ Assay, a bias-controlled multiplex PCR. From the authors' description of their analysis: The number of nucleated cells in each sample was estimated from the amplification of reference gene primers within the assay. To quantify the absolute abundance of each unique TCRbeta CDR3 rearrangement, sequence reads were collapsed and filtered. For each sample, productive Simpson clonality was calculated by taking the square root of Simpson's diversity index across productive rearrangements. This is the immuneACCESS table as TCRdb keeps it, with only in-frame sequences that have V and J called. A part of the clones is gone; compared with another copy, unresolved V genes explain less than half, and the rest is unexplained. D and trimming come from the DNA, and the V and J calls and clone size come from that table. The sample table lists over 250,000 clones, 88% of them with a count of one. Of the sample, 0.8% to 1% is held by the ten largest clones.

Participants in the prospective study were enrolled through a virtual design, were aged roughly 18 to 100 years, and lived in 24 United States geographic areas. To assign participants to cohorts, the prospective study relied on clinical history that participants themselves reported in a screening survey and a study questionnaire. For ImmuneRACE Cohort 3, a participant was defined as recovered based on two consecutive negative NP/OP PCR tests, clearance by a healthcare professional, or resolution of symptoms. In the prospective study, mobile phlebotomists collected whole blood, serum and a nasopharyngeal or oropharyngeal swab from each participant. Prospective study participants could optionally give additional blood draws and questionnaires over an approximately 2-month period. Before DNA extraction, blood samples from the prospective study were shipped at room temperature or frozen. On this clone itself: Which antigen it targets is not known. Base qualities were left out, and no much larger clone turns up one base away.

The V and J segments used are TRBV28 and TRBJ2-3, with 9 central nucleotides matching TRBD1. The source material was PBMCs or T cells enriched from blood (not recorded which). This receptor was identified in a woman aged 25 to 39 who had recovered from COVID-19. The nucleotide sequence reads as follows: TGTGCCAGCGGCTGGACAGGGGACCTCACAGATACGCAGTATTTT. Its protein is CASGWTGDLTDTQYF.